The next 28 T cell receptor beta chains were all read from a single sample in a study of control samples from healthy donors and cancer patients. The table came from immunoSEQ multiplex PCR; TCRdb's copy has only in-frame clones and leaves some out. The top ten clones hold 2% to 3% of a sample with under 150,000 clones, 93% of them seen once. The source material was blood. The receptors originated from a man under 40 in good health.

The rearrangement links TRBV21-1 to TRBJ2-2; TRBD2, the table's D call, was not compared with the DNA. TRBV21-1 is a listed pseudogene. This CDR3 is built from 12 residues. The CDR3 here is CASSRWDGRGFF. CDR3 nucleotides: TGTGCCAGCAGCAGGTGGGACGGGCGGGGGTTTTTT.

V is TRBV6-6 and J is TRBJ2-1; no clear D. The germline V gene encodes CDR1 MNHNY and CDR2 SVGAGI (reference sequence). The CDR3 is 16 amino acids. Trimming removed 8 bases at V and 9 bases at J, with 26 bases between. The CDR3 region is CASSPYSDMYGGEQFF. The CDR3 region has the DNA TGTGCCAGCTCACCATATTCCGACATGTATGGCGGTGAGCAGTTCTTC.

This clone was observed a few times. The V gene is TRBV23-1, the J gene TRBJ1-5; TRBD1 aligns across 7 bases. TRBV23-1 is an ORF, with its function uncertain. The V gene end was trimmed by 9 bases and the J gene end by 9 bases; junction bases not matched to a gene: 8. This CDR3 comprises 12 residues. CDR3 sequence (DNA): TGCGCCAGGACAGGGTCCTTAGGGCCCCAGCATTTT. It yields the protein CARTGSLGPQHF.

This clone appeared a single time. The chain uses TRBV11-2 and TRBJ1-2, with 10 nucleotides matching TRBD1. CDR3 length: 15 amino acids. Germline V CDR1 and CDR2: SGHAT, FQNNGV. With 4 bases clipped from V and 8 bases from J, the junction kept 10 bases outside the gene matches. The CDR3 coding sequence is TGTGCCAGCAGCTCCCCGGGACAGGGGAAGGGGGGCTACACCTTC. It specifies CASSSPGQGKGGYTF.

V and J are TRBV27 and TRBJ1-6, with 7 nucleotides matching TRBD1. The CDR3 is made up of 16 amino acids. Per the germline V gene, CDR1 is MNHEY and CDR2 is SMNVEV (reference sequence). Trimming took 5 bases from V and 7 from J; bases not matched to a gene: 11. CDR3 nucleotides: TGTGCCAGCAGTCCGCCGGGACAGCTCGGGAATTCACCCCTCCACTTT. Translated, it gives CASSPPGQLGNSPLHF.

DNA of the CDR3: TGTGCCAGCACCGCGGGGCAGTTCTTC. It encodes CASTAGQFF. The chain has TRBV2 and TRBJ2-1; possible D gene TRBD2, 5 bases. In germline, CDR1 is SNHLY, CDR2 FYNNEI. The CDR3 is 9 residues long. V lost 7 bases, J lost 12 bases, and 7 bases lay in between.

The chain has TRBV7-6 and TRBJ2-1; D not certain. This CDR3 is built from 13 residues. The germline V gene encodes CDR1 SGHVS and CDR2 FNYEAQ. V shed 1 base and J shed 0 bases, with 1 base lying between them. The CDR3 protein is CASSLDSYNEQFF. CDR3 sequence (DNA): TGTGCCAGCAGCTTAGACTCCTACAATGAGCAGTTCTTC.

The chain uses TRBV15 and TRBJ1-4, with D uncertain. V dropped 0 bases and J dropped 5 bases, with 10 bases sitting between them. The CDR3 length is 15 residues. In germline, CDR1 is LNHNV, CDR2 YYDKDF (reference sequence). This CDR3 reads CATSRDIGLNEKLFF. The CDR3 DNA reads as TGTGCCACCAGCAGAGATATTGGCCTAAATGAAAAACTGTTTTTT.

The V gene is TRBV7-2, the J gene TRBJ1-2; 8 bases fit TRBD1. Germline V gene lookup returns CDR1 SGHTA and CDR2 FQGNSA. The CDR3 has 14 residues. With 7 bases clipped from V and 5 bases from J, the junction kept 9 bases outside the gene matches. CDR3 coding DNA: TGTGCCAGCATGAGGGACAGGAGGACGTATGGCTACACCTTC. It translates to CASMRDRRTYGYTF.

The rearrangement uses TRBV7-2 and TRBJ2-3; D remains unclear. Germline V gives CDR1 SGHTA, CDR2 FQGNSA. This CDR3 region has 17 residues. V was trimmed by 2 bases and J by 1 base, leaving 16 bases between them. The CDR3 spells CASSLNPANLGTDTQYF. The CDR3 bases are TGTGCCAGCAGCTTAAACCCGGCGAACCTGGGCACAGATACGCAGTATTTT.

The chain couples TRBV7-2 to TRBJ2-3; no firm D call. This CDR3 spans 13 amino acids. Germline V gene lookup returns CDR1 SGHTA and CDR2 FQGNSA. V shed 5 bases and J shed 6 bases, with 12 bases lying between them. CDR3 sequence reads: CASSLISSDTQYF. Written as DNA, the CDR3 is TGTGCCAGCAGCCTCATATCGTCGGATACGCAGTATTTT.

The chain uses TRBV7-8 and TRBJ1-4, with a possible D match to TRBD1 (6 bases). This CDR3 comprises 15 residues. Germline V lookup: CDR1 SGHVS, CDR2 FQNEAQ. V was shortened by 3 bases and J by 6 bases, with 14 bases between the two germline ends. The CDR3 reads CASSFEGTPHEKLFF. The CDR3 nucleotides read TGTGCCAGCAGCTTTGAGGGGACACCCCATGAAAAACTGTTTTTT. Filled out from reference TRBV7-8 and TRBJ1-4, the complete variable domain reads GAGVSQSPRYKVAKRGQDVALRCDPISGHVSLFWYQQALGQGPEFLTYFQNEAQLDKSGLPSDRFFAERPEGSVSTLKIQRTQQEDSAVYLCASSFEGTPHEKLFFGSGTQLSVL.

J is TRBJ2-5 and V is TRBV10-3, with 9 bases that match TRBD2. V dropped 10 bases and J dropped 0; count of bases not matched to a gene: 6. The CDR3 is made up of 14 amino acids. The germline CDR1 and CDR2 sequences are ENHRY and SYGVKD. For the CDR3, the DNA is TGTGCCACCATAGCGGGGGCGAACCAAGAGACCCAGTACTTC. Encoded protein: CATIAGANQETQYF.

The CDR3 coding sequence is TGTGCCAGCAGCAAGGAACATCTCGATTCACCCCTCCACTTT. It translates to CASSKEHLDSPLHF. This rearrangement joins TRBV9 to TRBJ1-6; D call uncertain. CDR3 length: 14 residues. V lost 4 bases and J 8 bases, leaving 13 bases between the germline ends. Germline-derived CDR1 and CDR2 are SGDLS and YYNGEE.

The rearrangement uses TRBV28 and TRBJ1-5, with D tentatively TRBD1 (5 bases). The CDR3 spans 14 residues. V dropped 5 bases and J dropped 7 bases, with 15 bases sitting between them. Germline V gives CDR1 MDHEN, CDR2 SYDVKM. The DNA for the CDR3 is TGTGCCAGCAGTGCTACAGGCGTCAGGCAGCCCCAGCATTTT. This codes for CASSATGVRQPQHF.

The V and J genes are TRBV6-5 and TRBJ1-2, with D possibly TRBD1 on 6 matching bases. Between the trimmed V and J ends, which lost 6 bases and 4 bases, there was a span of 9 bases. Germline loops: CDR1 MNHEY, CDR2 SVGAGI. There are 12 residues in the CDR3. The CDR3 spells CASRTGGYGYTF. In DNA form, the CDR3 reads TGTGCCAGCAGGACAGGCGGCTATGGCTACACCTTC.

The chain employs TRBV5-1 and TRBJ1-2, with D tentatively TRBD1 (5 bases). The V and J ends lost 4 bases and 4 bases respectively, with 11 bases between them. The CDR3 has 13 amino acids. Germline lookup yields CDR1 SGHRS and CDR2 YFSETQ. Here the CDR3 DNA reads TGCGCCAGCAGCCCAGGGATGGGCTATGGCTACACCTTC. This translates into CASSPGMGYGYTF.

The genes are TRBV7-9 and TRBJ1-2; D is ambiguous. CDR1 and CDR2 (germline): SEHNR, FQNEAQ (reference sequence). The germline V and J ends were trimmed by 8 bases and 4 bases, with 8 bases remaining between them. The CDR3 covers 11 residues. The CDR3 bases are TGTGCCAGCTCCGGAGGCTATGGCTACACCTTC. This translates into CASSGGYGYTF.

The chain is built from TRBV6-1 and TRBJ1-5, with 7 bases matching TRBD1. The J segment lost 7 bases and the V segment lost 3 bases, leaving 12 bases of the junction unmatched. Per the germline V gene, CDR1 is MNHNS and CDR2 is SASEGT. The CDR3 runs to 16 residues. CDR3 DNA: TGTGCCAGCAGTGATGAGACGACAGGGCGAAGGCAGCCCCAGCATTTT. It is translated as CASSDETTGRRQPQHF.

V and J are TRBV5-1 and TRBJ1-1; no reliable D call. CDR3 length: 14 residues. V was shortened by 1 base and J by 1 base, with 8 bases between the two germline ends. CDR1 is SGHRS and CDR2 is YFSETQ in the germline V gene. The CDR3 bases are TGCGCCAGCAGCTTGTCTCTCGGGAACACTGAAGCTTTCTTT. Its translation is CASSLSLGNTEAFF.

CDR3 residues: CASRLGAGEQYV. In nucleotides, the CDR3 is TGTGCCAGCAGACTGGGGGCGGGGGAGCAGTACGTC. J is TRBJ2-7 and V is TRBV21-1. TRBV21-1 is a listed pseudogene. The CDR3 spans 12 residues.

This sequence joins TRBV10-3 and TRBJ1-2, with a tentative D call TRBD1 (6 bases). The V end lost 6 bases, the J end lost 4 bases, and 15 bases lay between the germline ends. Germline CDR1 reads ENHRY; CDR2 reads SYGVKD. This CDR3 has 14 residues. In DNA, the CDR3 is TGTGCCATCAGCGAGGCGACAGGCCTCTATGGCTACACCTTC. This codes for CAISEATGLYGYTF.

The chain joins TRBV3-1 (or the pseudogene TRBV3-2) to TRBJ1-2; D might be TRBD1 (5 bases). V lost 0 bases, J lost 4 bases, and 15 bases lay in between. CDR1 and CDR2 (germline): LGHDT, YNNKEL (reference sequence). The CDR3 has 16 residues. The CDR3 sequence is CASSQDLDRLTYGYTF. The DNA of the CDR3 is TGTGCCAGCAGCCAAGATCTAGACAGACTCACCTATGGCTACACCTTC.

This chain connects TRBV7-2 to TRBJ1-2; D gene uncertain. CDR1 is SGHTA and CDR2 is FQGNSA in the germline V gene. This CDR3 comprises 15 residues. The V end lost 5 bases, the J end lost 7 bases, and 20 bases lay between the germline ends. This CDR3 is CASSPGVGSWGGYTF. The CDR3, as DNA: TGTGCCAGCAGCCCCGGGGTCGGGTCCTGGGGTGGCTACACCTTC.

This chain uses TRBV5-1 with TRBJ2-5, with a possible D match to TRBD2 (5 bases). Deletions cut 2 bases from V and 5 bases from J, with 7 bases between. Germline CDR1 SGHRS, CDR2 YFSETQ. The CDR3 covers 12 residues. DNA for the CDR3: TGCGCCAGCAGCTTACCGGGGGAGACCCAGTACTTC. Its protein is CASSLPGETQYF.

The chain uses TRBV19 and TRBJ1-3; no reliable D call. Trimming stripped 7 bases from V and 5 bases from J, with 18 bases between. The CDR3 extends over 15 amino acids. Germline assignment: CDR1 LNHDA and CDR2 SQIVND (reference sequence). Here the CDR3 DNA reads TGTGCCAGTACCCGACACGGCGGGGATAGAAACACCATATATTTT. Its protein is CASTRHGGDRNTIYF.

The chain has TRBV27 and TRBJ2-7; 9 bases map to TRBD2. Germline lookup yields CDR1 MNHEY and CDR2 SMNVEV (reference sequence). V gave up 6 bases and J gave up 6 bases; unmatched junction bases: 6. This CDR3 contains 13 residues. The DNA for the CDR3 is TGTGCCAGCAGGGCGAGCGGGGGGCTCGAGCAGTACGTC. It codes for CASRASGGLEQYV.

This clone was observed a single time. CDR3 sequence reads: CASSIASSPLHF. The CDR3 nucleotides are TGTGCCAGTAGTATAGCGAGTTCACCCCTCCACTTT. This chain links TRBV19 with TRBJ1-6; D remains unclear. The ends were cut back, 1 base at V and 9 bases at J, with 4 bases in the middle. Per germline, CDR1 LNHDA and CDR2 SQIVND (reference sequence). This CDR3 is 12 amino acids long.